This is a list of T cell receptor beta chains from one sample in a study of blood T cell repertoires in COVID-19. Sequencing was performed with immunoSEQ multiplex PCR; in TCRdb, only in-frame clones are kept and a portion is missing. The sample consists of more than 350,000 clones, 70% to 90% of them appearing once. Sequencing used PBMCs or T cells enriched from blood (not recorded which). The receptors were gathered from a woman between 18 and 30 years old who had been exposed to COVID-19. Both conserved end residues are part of each CDR3. The D gene is left open where the match is weak. Not all rows give a size; the values are once, few, many and, for expanded clones, a class.

j_call	cdr3_length	clone_size	d_call	v_call	cdr3_aa	cdr3_nt
TRBJ2-3	13	once	.	TRBV5-4	CASSFPGTDTQYF	TGTGCCAGCAGCTTCCCGGGCACAGATACGCAGTATTTT
TRBJ2-7	14	.	.	TRBV3-1/TRBV3-2	CASSQERRLPRQYF	TGTGCCAGCAGCCAAGAAAGGAGACTCCCTAGGCAGTACTTC
TRBJ2-6	18	.	.	TRBV5-6	CASSLGAGTVSGANVLTF	TGTGCCAGCAGCTTGGGCGCAGGAACGGTCTCTGGGGCCAACGTCCTGACTTTC
TRBJ2-3	20	.	TRBD2	TRBV13	CASSSATSGGLGSSTDTQYF	TGTGCCAGCAGCTCCGCGACTAGCGGGGGGCTCGGCTCTAGCACAGATACGCAGTATTTT
TRBJ2-3	20	.	TRBD2	TRBV2	CASSELRWGLAGEATDTQYF	TGTGCCAGCAGTGAACTGAGGTGGGGACTAGCGGGAGAGGCGACAGATACGCAGTATTTT
TRBJ2-5	15	.	TRBD2	TRBV9	CASSVGSGVQETQYF	TGTGCCAGCAGCGTAGGGAGCGGGGTCCAAGAGACCCAGTACTTC
TRBJ1-1	12	.	.	TRBV2	CASRYEVTEAFF	TGTGCCAGCAGATATGAGGTTACTGAAGCTTTCTTT
TRBJ1-2	16	once	.	TRBV2	CASSPSPGVIGLGYTF	TGTGCCAGCAGTCCTTCACCCGGGGTAATAGGCTTAGGCTACACCTTC
TRBJ2-7	15	.	TRBD1	TRBV3-1/TRBV3-2	CASSQGGQGRYEQYF	TGTGCCAGCAGCCAAGGGGGACAGGGCCGATACGAGCAGTACTTC
TRBJ1-1	14	.	TRBD1	TRBV2	CASSRGVGNTEAFF	TGTGCCAGCAGCAGGGGGGTTGGAAACACTGAAGCTTTCTTT
TRBJ1-1	14	.	.	TRBV28	CASSLTAMNTEAFF	TGTGCCAGCAGTTTAACTGCCATGAACACTGAAGCTTTCTTT
TRBJ2-1	15	few	TRBD2	TRBV25-1	CASSERVAGLAEQFF	TGTGCCAGCAGTGAACGCGTAGCGGGACTAGCGGAGCAGTTCTTC
TRBJ1-3	15	.	TRBD1	TRBV6-1	CASSERRGQGNTIYF	TGTGCCAGCAGTGAGAGAAGGGGGCAGGGGAACACCATATATTTT
TRBJ2-3	15	.	.	TRBV5-1	CASSKGLRTTDTQYF	TGCGCCAGCAGCAAGGGACTCAGGACCACAGATACGCAGTATTTT
TRBJ2-6	18	.	TRBD2	TRBV3-1/TRBV3-2	CASSQHPGTSAGANVLTF	TGTGCCAGCAGCCAACACCCCGGGACTAGTGCCGGGGCCAACGTCCTGACTTTC
TRBJ2-7	15	.	TRBD1	TRBV28	CASSTLDRGANEQYF	TGTGCCAGCAGTACCCTAGACAGGGGGGCTAACGAGCAGTACTTC
TRBJ2-3	16	.	TRBD1	TRBV5-4	CASSSFQGALSDTQYF	TGTGCCAGCAGCTCCTTTCAGGGGGCGTTGTCAGATACGCAGTATTTT
TRBJ1-2	15	.	TRBD1	TRBV28	CASSLRGTGGHGYTF	TGTGCCAGCAGTTTACGGGGGACAGGGGGTCATGGCTACACCTTC
TRBJ2-7	15	.	TRBD2	TRBV5-1	CASSLVSTGGFEQYF	TGCGCCAGCAGCTTGGTATCAACCGGGGGGTTCGAGCAGTACTTC
TRBJ2-1	13	.	.	TRBV12-3/TRBV12-4	CASIHTGSNEQFF	TGTGCCAGCATACACACAGGGTCCAATGAGCAGTTCTTC
TRBJ2-5	15	.	.	TRBV2	CASSEAQGHQETQYF	TGTGCCAGCAGTGAAGCGCAGGGGCACCAAGAGACCCAGTACTTC
TRBJ2-2	15	.	.	TRBV9	CASSVNWGGTGELFF	TGTGCCAGCAGCGTAAATTGGGGCGGCACCGGGGAGCTGTTTTTT
TRBJ1-1	15	.	TRBD1	TRBV28	CASSSSQGARPEAFF	TGTGCCAGCAGTTCGAGTCAGGGGGCGCGACCTGAAGCTTTCTTT
TRBJ2-7	15	.	.	TRBV4-1	CASSQTTAPTYEQYF	TGCGCCAGCAGCCAAACGACAGCCCCTACCTACGAGCAGTACTTC
TRBJ2-5	17	few	TRBD2	TRBV7-9	CASSAGLAGGYQETQYF	TGTGCCAGCAGCGCGGGACTAGCGGGAGGGTACCAAGAGACCCAGTACTTC
TRBJ2-7	16	.	TRBD2	TRBV18	CASSPSGAAGSYEQYF	TGTGCCAGCTCACCATCGGGCGCAGCGGGAAGCTACGAGCAGTACTTC
TRBJ2-5	12	.	TRBD2	TRBV29-1	CSVAGGQETQYF	TGCAGCGTCGCGGGGGGCCAAGAGACCCAGTACTTC
TRBJ1-6	17	once	.	TRBV28	CASSLRGFQRPNSPLHF	TGTGCCAGCAGTTTAAGGGGGTTCCAAAGGCCTAATTCACCCCTCCACTTT
TRBJ2-7	14	.	TRBD1	TRBV27	CASSSGTGGNEQYF	TGTGCCAGTTCCAGCGGGACAGGGGGCAACGAGCAGTACTTC
TRBJ2-1	13	once	.	TRBV6-6	CASSYGRVNEQFF	TGTGCCAGCAGTTACGGCAGGGTGAATGAGCAGTTCTTC
TRBJ2-3	13	.	.	TRBV18	CASSPAGVDTQYF	TGTGCCAGCTCACCGGCAGGGGTGGATACGCAGTATTTT
TRBJ1-2	15	.	TRBD1	TRBV27	CASSSTGQGLYGYTF	TGTGCCAGCAGTTCAACGGGACAGGGACTCTATGGCTACACCTTC
TRBJ1-5	15	once	.	TRBV6-6	CASTPGHRGYQPQHF	TGTGCCAGCACCCCGGGTCACCGGGGATATCAGCCCCAGCATTTT
TRBJ2-3	15	.	.	TRBV4-2	CASSPARGSTDTQYF	TGTGCCAGCAGCCCAGCCCGGGGGAGCACAGATACGCAGTATTTT
TRBJ1-2	15	.	TRBD1	TRBV11-2	CASSSAPTGGYGYTF	TGTGCCAGCAGCAGCGCCCCGACAGGGGGCTATGGCTACACCTTC
TRBJ1-1	14	.	.	TRBV5-5	CASSSQSRNTEAFF	TGTGCCAGCAGCTCACAATCCAGAAACACTGAAGCTTTCTTT
TRBJ1-5	17	.	.	TRBV28	CASRPPGLIMGNQPQHF	TGTGCCAGCAGGCCCCCGGGTCTTATTATGGGCAATCAGCCCCAGCATTTT
TRBJ2-7	11	.	.	TRBV7-9	CASSRSGEQYF	TGTGCCAGCAGCCGGAGCGGTGAGCAGTACTTC
TRBJ2-7	13	.	.	TRBV5-5	CASSLNRGEAPRF	TGTGCCAGCAGCTTGAATAGGGGCGAGGCCCCCAGATTC
TRBJ2-1	15	once	TRBD2	TRBV11-2	CASSFRTSGSNEQFF	TGTGCCAGCAGCTTCCGGACTAGCGGGAGTAATGAGCAGTTCTTC
TRBJ1-1	13	.	TRBD1	TRBV5-8	CASSLDRGAEAFF	TGTGCCAGCAGCCTAGACAGGGGCGCTGAAGCTTTCTTT
TRBJ2-2	16	.	.	TRBV4-3	CASSQAGTTNTGELFF	TGCGCCAGCAGCCAAGCGGGAACAACGAACACCGGGGAGCTGTTTTTT
TRBJ2-7	13	.	TRBD1	TRBV13	CASSMGQVHEQYF	TGTGCCAGCAGCATGGGACAGGTCCACGAGCAGTACTTC
TRBJ2-3	13	.	.	TRBV2	CASSDLAKDTQYF	TGTGCCAGCAGTGATCTAGCTAAAGATACGCAGTATTTT
TRBJ2-7	13	.	.	TRBV5-1	CASSLGQHNEQYF	TGCGCCAGCAGCTTGGGACAGCACAACGAGCAGTACTTC
TRBJ2-7	14	.	.	TRBV2	CASSEVQGKYEQYF	TGTGCCAGCAGTGAAGTCCAGGGAAAGTACGAGCAGTACTTC
TRBJ2-7	15	once	.	TRBV21-1	CASSKIPGRGCEQYF	TGTGCCAGCAGCAAAATCCCCGGCAGGGGCTGCGAGCAGTACTTC
TRBJ1-5	13	.	.	TRBV11-2	CASSLGQSQPQHF	TGTGCCAGCAGCTTAGGACAGAGCCAGCCCCAGCATTTT
TRBJ1-1	14	.	.	TRBV3-1/TRBV3-2	CASSQLGPGTEAFF	TGTGCCAGCAGCCAATTAGGCCCGGGCACTGAAGCTTTCTTT
TRBJ2-5	20	.	TRBD2	TRBV28	CASSFPLALAGGTPKETQYF	TGTGCCAGCAGTTTTCCCCTCGCGCTAGCGGGGGGCACACCAAAAGAGACCCAGTACTTC
TRBJ1-5	15	once	.	TRBV6-5	CASSREGGGNQPQHF	TGTGCCAGCAGCCGCGAGGGAGGTGGCAATCAGCCCCAGCATTTT
TRBJ2-7	15	.	.	TRBV13	CASSLGRDAPYEQYF	TGTGCCAGCAGCTTAGGGAGAGATGCGCCCTACGAGCAGTACTTC
TRBJ1-2	14	.	.	TRBV28	CASSLEGRPYGYTF	TGTGCCAGCAGCTTAGAGGGCCGCCCCTATGGCTACACCTTC